This TCR beta chain was captured in a study of T cells in Graves' hyperthyroidism and ophthalmopathy. In this sample, this clonotype turned up many times. V was shortened by 4 bases and J by 1 base, with 17 bases between the two germline ends. CDR3 length equals 16 residues. Germline V gene data show CDR1 as SGHDT and CDR2 as YYEEEE. TCR beta CDR3 regions were amplified from RNA transcripts. TCR CDR3 regions were first amplified by RT-PCR with HTBI primers. TCRdb reprocessed the multiplex PCR reads with MiXCR, giving one entry per CDR3 protein. The sample consists of about 350,000 distinct CDR3 sequences, 11% to 15% of them appearing once. Exclusion of patients followed from uncontrolled infection, other autoimmune disease, pregnancy or lactation.

The source is a woman in her thirties with Graves' hyperthyroidism. The sample taken for sequencing was blood. This chain uses TRBV5-6 with TRBJ1-1; D possibly corresponds to TRBD1 (6 bases). The CDR3: CASSPGPRGRNTEAFF. The CDR3 coding sequence is TGTGCCAGCAGCCCAGGCCCCAGGGGCAGGAACACTGAAGCTTTCTTT.